This TCR beta chain was sequenced in a study of OX40 agonist ivuxolimab in advanced cancers. Profiled with immunoSEQ multiplex PCR; TCRdb holds only in-frame clones, not every one. The profile covers approximately 65,000 clones, with 87% appearing a single time and over 0.35% taken by the ten largest. V was trimmed by 3 bases and J by 6 bases, leaving 12 bases between them. CDR3 length equals 13 residues. CDR1 and CDR2 from the germline V gene are SGHNT and YYREEE (reference sequence). The source is an adult with an advanced solid tumor such as melanoma, head and neck, liver or kidney cancer. The chain has TRBV5-4 and TRBJ1-1; D gene unclear. Here the sequenced sample was CD4+ or CD8+ T cells sorted from blood, taken in a trial of the OX40 agonist ivuxolimab. This chain's CDR3 is CASSSPVSAEAFF. CDR3 sequence (DNA): TGTGCCAGCAGCTCACCAGTAAGCGCTGAAGCTTTCTTT.